This TCR beta chain was sequenced for a study of memory CD4+ T cells and cytomegalovirus serostatus. Single viable CD3+CD4+CD8-CD45RO+ cells were sorted as the memory CD4+ T cells. As handled by the study authors: Out-of-frame sequences were removed, leaving around 2.2 million distinct TCRbeta sequences. Assay: immunoSEQ multiplex PCR; the TCRdb copy retains only in-frame clones and omits some. The DNA gave D and trimming, while V, J and clone size come from that table. The profile shows some 64,000 clones, around four fifths of them singletons. Germline V lookup: CDR1 SGHTA, CDR2 FQGNSA. The CDR3 spans 14 residues. The germline V and J ends were trimmed by 6 bases and 4 bases, with 15 bases remaining between them.

The specimen was memory CD4+ T cells from blood. The V and J genes are TRBV7-2 and TRBJ1-2; no firm D call. The source of this sequence is an adult in good health and CMV-seronegative. CDR3 in DNA: TGTGCCAGCAGTTCCTTCCTCGAAATCTATGGCTACACCTTC. Amino acid sequence: CASSSFLEIYGYTF.